The entry below describes one T cell receptor beta chain. This sample is part of a study of blood T cell repertoires in COVID-19. Study-level information: Material from acute and convalescent COVID-19 was sourced from the United States, Italy and Spain. Sample material is recorded as cDNA or gDNA derived from T cells, B-cell-depleted T cells, or PBMCs.

Original methodology: Using reference gene primer amplification, nucleated cell counts were estimated. TCRdb's table, derived via immunoSEQ multiplex PCR, lists solely in-frame clones and lacks some. That table is the source of V, J and clone size, and D and trimming were worked out from the DNA. The repertoire has about 400,000 clones, 80% to 90% of them found once; the top ten carry roughly 1.4%. V shed 9 bases and J shed 2 bases, with 7 bases lying between them. The length of the CDR3 is 12 residues. Germline V gene lookup returns CDR1 MDHEN and CDR2 SYDVKM. Specimen: peripheral blood. The V call is TRBV28, the J call TRBJ2-2; D unresolved. The sequence was collected from a woman aged 25 to 39 with active or convalescent COVID-19. The CDR3 sequence is CASRQNTGELFF. The CDR3 region has the DNA TGTGCCAGTAGACAAAACACCGGGGAGCTGTTTTTT. Using reference TRBV28 and TRBJ2-2 for the parts outside the CDR3, the full variable domain is DVKVTQSSRYLVKRTGEKVFLECVQDMDHENMFWYRQDPGLGLRLIYFSYDVKMKEKGDIPEGYSVSREKKERFSLILESASTNQTSMYLCASRQNTGELFFGEGSRLTVL.